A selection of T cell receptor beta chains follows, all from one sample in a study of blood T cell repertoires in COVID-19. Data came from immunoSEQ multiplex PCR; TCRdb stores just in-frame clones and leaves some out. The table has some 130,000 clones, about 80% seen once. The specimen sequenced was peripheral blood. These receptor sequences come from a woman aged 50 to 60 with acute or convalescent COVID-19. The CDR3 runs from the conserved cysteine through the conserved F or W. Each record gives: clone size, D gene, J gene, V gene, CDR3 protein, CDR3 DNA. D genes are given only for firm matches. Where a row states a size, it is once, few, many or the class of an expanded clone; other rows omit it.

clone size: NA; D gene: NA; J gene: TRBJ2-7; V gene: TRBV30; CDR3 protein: CAWRRGNYEQYF; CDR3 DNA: TGTGCCTGGAGAAGGGGCAACTACGAGCAGTACTTC
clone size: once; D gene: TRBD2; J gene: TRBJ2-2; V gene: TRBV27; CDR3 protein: CASGLRRGLAGLNSGTGELFF; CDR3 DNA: TGTGCCAGCGGATTACGCCGGGGACTAGCGGGGCTTAACTCGGGGACCGGGGAGCTGTTTTTT
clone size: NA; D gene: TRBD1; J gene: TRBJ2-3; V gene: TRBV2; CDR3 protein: CASSEGTGSPTDTQYF; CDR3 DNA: TGTGCCAGCAGTGAGGGGACAGGGAGTCCCACAGATACGCAGTATTTT
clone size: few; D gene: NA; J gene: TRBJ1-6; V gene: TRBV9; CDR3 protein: CASSVGSSPSSYNSPLHF; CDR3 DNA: TGTGCCAGCAGCGTAGGGTCGTCACCGAGCTCCTATAATTCACCCCTCCACTTT
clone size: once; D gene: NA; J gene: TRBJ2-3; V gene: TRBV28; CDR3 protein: CASSTGRTGGATDTQYF; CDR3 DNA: TGTGCCAGCAGTACCGGCCGGACAGGAGGGGCCACAGATACGCAGTATTTT
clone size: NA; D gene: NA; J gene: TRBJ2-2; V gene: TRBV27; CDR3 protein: CASSLFPQGNTGELFF; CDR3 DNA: TGTGCCAGCAGTTTATTTCCACAGGGCAACACCGGGGAGCTGTTTTTT
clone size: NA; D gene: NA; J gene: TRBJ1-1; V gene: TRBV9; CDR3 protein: CASSFEGDTEAFF; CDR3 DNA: TGTGCCAGCAGCTTTGAAGGGGACACTGAAGCTTTCTTT
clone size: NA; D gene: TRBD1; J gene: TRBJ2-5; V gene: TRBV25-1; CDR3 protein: CASSEYPGQGPQETQYF; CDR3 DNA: TGTGCCAGCAGTGAATACCCGGGACAGGGGCCTCAAGAGACCCAGTACTTC
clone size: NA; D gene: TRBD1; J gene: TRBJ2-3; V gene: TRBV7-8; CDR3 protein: CASSPSGTGRTDTQYF; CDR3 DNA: TGTGCCAGCAGCCCATCCGGGACAGGCCGCACAGATACGCAGTATTTT
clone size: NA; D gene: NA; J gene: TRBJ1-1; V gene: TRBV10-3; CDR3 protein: CAIRARRGGDTEAFF; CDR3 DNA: TGTGCCATCAGGGCGCGGAGGGGTGGAGATACTGAAGCTTTCTTT
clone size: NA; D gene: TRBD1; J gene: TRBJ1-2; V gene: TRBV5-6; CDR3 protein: CASSLDTGAHGYTF; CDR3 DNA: TGTGCCAGCAGCTTGGACACAGGGGCTCATGGCTACACCTTC
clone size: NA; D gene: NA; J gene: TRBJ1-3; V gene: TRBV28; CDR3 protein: CASRPLFWGAGNTIYF; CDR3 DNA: TGTGCCAGCAGACCACTTTTTTGGGGCGCAGGAAACACCATATATTTT
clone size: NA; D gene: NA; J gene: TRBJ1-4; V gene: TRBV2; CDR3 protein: CASSETGSNEKLFF; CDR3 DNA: TGTGCCAGCAGTGAAACAGGGAGTAATGAAAAACTGTTTTTT
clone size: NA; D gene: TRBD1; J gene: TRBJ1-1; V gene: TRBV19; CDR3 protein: CASSMNPGQGASTEAFF; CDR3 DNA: TGTGCCAGTAGTATGAATCCGGGACAGGGGGCAAGCACTGAAGCTTTCTTT
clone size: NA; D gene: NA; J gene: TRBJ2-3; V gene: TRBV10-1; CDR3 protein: CASSVGGTDTQYF; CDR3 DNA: TGCGCCAGCAGTGTGGGGGGAACAGATACGCAGTATTTT
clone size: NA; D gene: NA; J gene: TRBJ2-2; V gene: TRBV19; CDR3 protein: CASSPAGGELFF; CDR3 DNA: TGTGCCAGTAGCCCCGCGGGGGGGGAGCTGTTTTTT
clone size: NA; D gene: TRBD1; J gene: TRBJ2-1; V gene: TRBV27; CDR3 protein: CASSLTGSSYNEQFF; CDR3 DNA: TGTGCCAGCAGTTTGACAGGGAGCTCCTACAATGAGCAGTTCTTC
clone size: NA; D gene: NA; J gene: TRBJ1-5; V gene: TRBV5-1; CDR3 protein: CASSLGSTATLRNQPQHF; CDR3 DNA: TGCGCCAGCAGCTTGGGTTCGACAGCCACCTTACGCAATCAGCCCCAGCATTTT
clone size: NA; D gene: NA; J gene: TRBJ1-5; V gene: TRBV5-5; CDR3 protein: CASSLQPRSDNQPQHF; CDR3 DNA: TGTGCCAGCAGCTTACAGCCCAGATCAGACAATCAGCCCCAGCATTTT
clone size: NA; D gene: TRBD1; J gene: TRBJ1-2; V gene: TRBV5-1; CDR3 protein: CASSLEVGGGGYTF; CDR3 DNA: TGCGCCAGCAGCTTGGAAGTAGGGGGCGGTGGCTACACCTTC
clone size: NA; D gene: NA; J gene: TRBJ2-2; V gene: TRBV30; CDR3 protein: CAWSIIKQGGELFF; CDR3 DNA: TGTGCCTGGAGCATAATCAAACAGGGCGGGGAGCTGTTTTTT
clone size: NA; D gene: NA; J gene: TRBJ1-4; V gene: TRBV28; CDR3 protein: CASRNRKTTNEKLFF; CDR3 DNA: TGTGCCAGCAGAAACAGGAAAACAACTAATGAAAAACTGTTTTTT
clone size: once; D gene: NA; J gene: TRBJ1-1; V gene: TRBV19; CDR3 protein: CASSRGRPTEAFF; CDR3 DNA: TGTGCCAGTAGTCGTGGGAGGCCCACTGAAGCTTTCTTT
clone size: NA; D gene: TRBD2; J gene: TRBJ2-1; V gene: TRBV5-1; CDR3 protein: CASSASGGSYNEQFF; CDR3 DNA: TGCGCCAGCAGCGCCAGCGGGGGCTCCTACAATGAGCAGTTCTTC
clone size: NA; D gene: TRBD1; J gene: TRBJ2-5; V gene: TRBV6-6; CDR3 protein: CASSQGTEYQETQYF; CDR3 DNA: TGTGCCAGCAGTCAAGGGACAGAGTACCAAGAGACCCAGTACTTC
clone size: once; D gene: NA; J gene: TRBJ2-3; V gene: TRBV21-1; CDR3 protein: CASRTSGGGDTNTQYF; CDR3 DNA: TGTGCCAGCAGAACCTCTGGGGGAGGGGATACGAATACGCAGTATTTT
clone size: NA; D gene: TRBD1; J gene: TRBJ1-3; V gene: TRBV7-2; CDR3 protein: CASSLARGGTGNTIYF; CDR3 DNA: TGTGCCAGCAGCTTAGCGAGAGGGGGCACTGGAAACACCATATATTTT
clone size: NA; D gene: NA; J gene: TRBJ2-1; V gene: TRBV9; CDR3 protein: CASSVAGEVGNEQFF; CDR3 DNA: TGTGCCAGCAGCGTAGCGGGGGAAGTGGGCAATGAGCAGTTCTTC
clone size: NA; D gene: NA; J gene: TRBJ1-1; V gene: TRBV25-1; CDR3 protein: CASTGGARGAFF; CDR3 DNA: TGTGCCAGCACTGGGGGGGCCAGGGGAGCTTTCTTT
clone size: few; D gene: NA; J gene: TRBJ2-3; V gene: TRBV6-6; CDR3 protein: CASSPNSARGTDTQYF; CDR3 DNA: TGTGCCAGCAGCCCCAACTCGGCCCGGGGCACAGATACGCAGTATTTT
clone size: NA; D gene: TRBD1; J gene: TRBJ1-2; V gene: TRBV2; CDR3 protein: CASSAEDRGNGYTF; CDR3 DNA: TGTGCCAGCAGTGCCGAGGACAGGGGAAATGGCTACACCTTC